One sample yielded the 4 T cell receptor beta chains listed below, sequenced in a study of Graves' ophthalmopathy and Graves' hyperthyroidism. The TCR beta CDR3 regions underwent amplification from RNA transcripts. HTBI primers were used in a first-round RT-PCR, which preceded a second-round multiplex PCR. TCRdb re-derived calls from the multiplex PCR reads in MiXCR, one entry per CDR3 protein. The data hold around 1,200,000 distinct CDR3 sequences, with less than 45% observed a single time. Sequenced material: peripheral blood or thyroid tissue (not recorded which). The receptors stem from an adult man with Graves' hyperthyroidism.

This clonotype has a handful of counts. The chain uses TRBV10-2 and TRBJ2-7; 15 nucleotides agree with TRBD2. J lost 6 bases, V lost 4 bases, and 7 bases had no gene match. Germline V lookup: CDR1 WSHSY, CDR2 SAAADI. This CDR3 is built from 16 residues. In DNA form, the CDR3 reads TGCGCCAGCAGTGCCGGACTAGCGGGAGGGCCCGGCGAGCAGTACTTC. Translating gives CASSAGLAGGPGEQYF.

This clonotype was seen at least ten times. The CDR3 sequence: CSAGGTSGYEQYF. The DNA of the CDR3 is TGCAGTGCTGGGGGGACTAGCGGCTACGAGCAGTACTTC. The J gene is TRBJ2-7, the V gene TRBV20-1; 11 bases fit TRBD2. Trimming cost V 5 bases and J 3 bases; bases outside gene matches: 3. The CDR3 extends over 13 amino acids. Germline CDR1 is DFQATT and CDR2 is SNEGSKA (reference sequence).

The chain combines TRBV7-3 with TRBJ1-1, with TRBD1 matching 7 bases. V trimming: 5 bases; J trimming: 6 bases; junction bases outside the gene matches: 9. Per the germline V gene, CDR1 is SGHTA and CDR2 is FQGTGA. This CDR3 contains 14 residues. CDR3 DNA sequence: TGTGCCAGCAGCCCCCAGGGGGGCAAAGCTGAAGCTTTCTTT. This encodes CASSPQGGKAEAFF.

This clonotype was counted ten times or more. The CDR3: CASSLDWSGNTIYF. As DNA, the CDR3 is TGTGCCAGCAGCCTAGATTGGTCTGGAAACACCATATATTTT. The V gene is TRBV7-2, the J gene TRBJ1-3; D is unresolved. Germline CDR1 and CDR2: SGHTA and FQGNSA. The CDR3 runs 14 residues. The V end was cut by 5 bases, the J end by 1 base, with 9 bases between.